A single sample is the source of the 6 T cell receptor beta chains below, sequenced in a study of CD8 T cell repertoires and HIV-1 epitope variants. No antigens are known for them. Sequenced by immunoSEQ multiplex PCR; TCRdb stores in-frame clones only, minus some. The profile shows 3,900 or so clones, about three quarters of them singletons. The source material was cultured CD8+ T cells derived from PBMCs. The origin of the receptors is a male donor with HIV.

The chain combines TRBV14 with TRBJ1-3; D gene uncertain. Germline V gene data show CDR1 as SGHDN and CDR2 as FVKESK. The CDR3 extends over 17 amino acids. Trimming cost V 1 base and J 4 bases, with 17 bases left between them. CDR3 loop: CASSQAFGRLDGNTIYF. For the CDR3, the DNA is TGTGCCAGCAGCCAAGCATTCGGACGCTTGGACGGAAACACCATATATTTT.

The V and J genes are TRBV6-5 and TRBJ1-6; no clear D. The CDR3 totals 15 residues. From germline, CDR1 is MNHEY and CDR2 SVGAGI. The ends were cut back, 0 bases at V and 5 bases at J, with 8 bases in the middle. CDR3 in amino acids: CASSYSGENNSPLHF. For the CDR3, the DNA is TGTGCCAGCAGTTACTCCGGGGAGAATAATTCACCCCTCCACTTT.

CDR3 in DNA: TGTGCCATCAGTGGGGGTACGGGGACTAGCCTCTCCTACGAGCAGTACTTC. As protein: CAISGGTGTSLSYEQYF. This sequence joins TRBV10-3 and TRBJ2-7; TRBD2 aligns across 9 bases. This CDR3 is 17 amino acids long. The trim removed 4 bases at V and 0 bases at J, leaving 10 bases unmatched. Germline CDR1 ENHRY, CDR2 SYGVKD.

This clone was observed a few times. V is TRBV7-2 and J is TRBJ1-2; possibly TRBD1 for D (5 bases). The V and J ends lost 5 bases and 4 bases respectively, with 14 bases between them. The germline V gene encodes CDR1 SGHTA and CDR2 FQGNSA. There are 14 residues in the CDR3. CDR3 loop: CASSSLGESYGYTF. CDR3 sequence (DNA): TGTGCCAGCAGCAGCCTGGGGGAGAGCTATGGCTACACCTTC.

The rearrangement links TRBV9 to TRBJ2-5; tentative D call: TRBD2 (6 bases). Germline CDR1 is SGDLS and CDR2 is YYNGEE. The CDR3 spans 14 residues. V was shortened by 0 bases and J by 1 base, with 7 bases between the two germline ends. Here the CDR3 DNA reads TGTGCCAGCAGCGTAGAGGGAGGCCAAGAGACCCAGTACTTC. This translates into CASSVEGGQETQYF.

The V and J genes are TRBV29-1 and TRBJ1-4; D not certain. This CDR3 region has 13 residues. CDR1 and CDR2 from the germline V gene are SQVTM and ANQGSEA. With 3 bases removed from V and 7 bases from J, the gap between germline ends came to 12 bases. The CDR3 bases are TGCAGCGTTGAGGCCGGCTCGGGTGAAAAACTGTTTTTT. Translating it yields CSVEAGSGEKLFF.